This T cell receptor (beta chain) was identified during a study of blood T cell repertoires in COVID-19. Across the whole study: Italy, Spain and the United States were the sources of the convalescent and acute COVID-19 samples.

V was shortened by 8 bases and J by 4 bases, with 12 bases between the two germline ends. This CDR3 region has 13 residues. Germline assignment: CDR1 MNHEY and CDR2 SVGAGI. This study enrolled people aged about 18 to 100 from approximately 24 US geographic areas. Self-reported history from a screening survey and questionnaire set each donor's cohort. Under the authors' procedure: Cell counts per sample came from amplifying reference gene primers. Assay: immunoSEQ multiplex PCR; the TCRdb copy retains only in-frame clones and omits some. D and trimming were read from the DNA, whereas the V and J calls and clone size are those reported in that table. The sample has roughly 200,000 clones, roughly 80% seen once.

Material: PBMCs or T cells enriched from blood (not recorded which). The clonotype was recovered from a woman aged 55-70 years with acute COVID-19. The rearrangement joins TRBV6-5 to TRBJ1-5; D is unresolved. CDR3 sequence: CASGLRENQPQHF. For the CDR3, the DNA is TGTGCCAGCGGCCTTCGGGAGAATCAGCCCCAGCATTTT.